This TCR beta chain originates from a study of shared clonotypes between healthy human individuals. Assay used: immunoSEQ multiplex PCR; TCRdb lists only in-frame clones, some missing. Here the sample spans roughly 2.5 million clones, around 94% being singletons. There were only Caucasian adults among the donors, and all lived in Nashville, Tennessee. Germline trimming cut 5 bases from V and 4 bases from J; bases unmatched to any gene: 9. This CDR3 is 18 amino acids long. CDR1 is SGHTA, CDR2 FQGNSA, per germline. Material for sequencing was naive CD4+ T cells sorted from blood. The sample's subset: CD45RA+ positively selected. This receptor was obtained from a man aged 18 to 30 in good health. This chain joins TRBV7-2 and TRBJ2-6, with 12 bases lining up with TRBD1. The DNA for the CDR3 is TGTGCCAGCAGCAGCCCGGGACAGGGGGCGCCGGGGGCCAACGTCCTGACTTTC. Translation: CASSSPGQGAPGANVLTF. The full variable domain, completed using reference TRBV7-2 and TRBJ2-6, is GAGVSQSPSNKVTEKGKDVELRCDPISGHTALYWYRQSLGQGLEFLIYFQGNSAPDKSGLPSDRFSAERTGGSVSTLTIQRTQQEDSAVYLCASSSPGQGAPGANVLTFGAGSRLTVL.